This T cell receptor (beta chain) was observed in a study of blood T cell repertoires in COVID-19. For the study at large: Samples of COVID-19 (acute and convalescent) were obtained from the United States, Italy and Spain. The analysed material was cDNA or gDNA that came from T cells, B-cell-depleted T cells, or PBMCs.

This CDR3 spans 15 amino acids. The V segment lost 2 bases and the J segment 4 bases; nucleotides outside the gene matches: 3. The germline V gene encodes CDR1 MDHEN and CDR2 SYDVKM. To note about this clone: The sample carries other DNA sequences with the same CDR3.

Authors' analysis steps: It was from reference gene primer amplification that nucleated cell counts were estimated. The table came from immunoSEQ multiplex PCR; TCRdb's copy has only in-frame clones and leaves some out. The V and J calls and clone size are taken from that table; D and trimming were inferred from the DNA. The table includes around 280,000 clones, around nine tenths detected once. Sequencing used peripheral blood. This chain joins TRBV28 and TRBJ2-1, with TRBD2 matching 9 bases. The TCR comes from a man between 65 and 85 years old with acute or convalescent COVID-19. CDR3 protein: CASSLAGGSYNEQFF. The CDR3 nucleotides read TGTGCCAGCAGTTTAGCGGGAGGGAGTTACAATGAGCAGTTCTTC.